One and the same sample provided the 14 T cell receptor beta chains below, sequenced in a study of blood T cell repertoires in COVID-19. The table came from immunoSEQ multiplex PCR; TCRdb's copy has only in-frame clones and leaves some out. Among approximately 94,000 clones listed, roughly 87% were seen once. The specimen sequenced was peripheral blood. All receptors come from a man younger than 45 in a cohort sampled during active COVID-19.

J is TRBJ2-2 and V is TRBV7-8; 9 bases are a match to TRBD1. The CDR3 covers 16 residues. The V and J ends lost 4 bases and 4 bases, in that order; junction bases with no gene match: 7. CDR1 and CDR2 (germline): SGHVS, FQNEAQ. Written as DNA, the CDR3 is TGTGCCAGCAGCTCCACAGGGGGCGCAAGCACCGGGGAGCTGTTTTTT. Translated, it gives CASSSTGGASTGELFF.

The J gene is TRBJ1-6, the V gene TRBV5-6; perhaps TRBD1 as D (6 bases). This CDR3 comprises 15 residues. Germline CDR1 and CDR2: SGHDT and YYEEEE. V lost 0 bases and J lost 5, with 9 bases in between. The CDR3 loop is CASSLGRGNNSPLHF. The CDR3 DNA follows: TGTGCCAGCAGCTTGGGCAGGGGCAATAATTCACCCCTCCACTTT.

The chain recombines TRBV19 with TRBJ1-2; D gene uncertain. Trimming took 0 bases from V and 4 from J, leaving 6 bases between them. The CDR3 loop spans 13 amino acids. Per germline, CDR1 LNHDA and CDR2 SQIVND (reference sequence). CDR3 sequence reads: CASSIDRIYGYTF. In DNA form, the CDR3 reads TGTGCCAGTAGTATAGACAGAATCTATGGCTACACCTTC.

CDR3 sequence: CASSSPDSTNEKLFF. CDR3 coding DNA: TGTGCCAGCAGCTCCCCCGACAGTACAAATGAAAAACTGTTTTTT. The chain couples TRBV7-9 to TRBJ1-4; D may be TRBD1 (5 bases). Trimming shortened V by 4 bases and J by 5 bases, and 14 bases separated the two germline ends. The CDR3 loop spans 15 amino acids. The V gene's germline CDR1 is SEHNR and CDR2 FQNEAQ (reference sequence).

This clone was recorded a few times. Here the CDR3 reads CASSPGNTYEQYF. The CDR3 DNA reads as TGTGCCAGCTCTCCAGGGAATACCTACGAGCAGTACTTC. The rearrangement joins TRBV2 to TRBJ2-7; the D gene is possibly TRBD1 (5 bases). Deletions cut 8 bases from V and 2 bases from J, with 13 bases between. The CDR3 sequence is 13 residues long. From germline, CDR1 is SNHLY and CDR2 FYNNEI. Based on the CDR3 plus reference TRBV2 and TRBJ2-7, the full variable domain is EPEVTQTPSHQVTQMGQEVILRCVPISNHLYFYWYRQILGQKVEFLVSFYNNEISEKSEIFDDQFSVERPDGSNFTLKIRSTKLEDSAMYFCASSPGNTYEQYFGPGTRLTVT.

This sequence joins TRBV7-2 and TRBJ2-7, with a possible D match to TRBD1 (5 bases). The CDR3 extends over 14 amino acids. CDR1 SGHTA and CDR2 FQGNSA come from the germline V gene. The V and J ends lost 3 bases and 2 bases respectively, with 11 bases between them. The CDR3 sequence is CASSFAPGTYEQYF. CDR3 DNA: TGTGCCAGCAGCTTCGCACCAGGGACCTACGAGCAGTACTTC.

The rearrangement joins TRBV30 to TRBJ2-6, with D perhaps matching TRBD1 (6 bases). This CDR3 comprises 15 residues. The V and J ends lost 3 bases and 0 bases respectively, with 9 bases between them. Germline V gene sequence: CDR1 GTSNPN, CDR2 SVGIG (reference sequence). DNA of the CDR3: TGTGCCTGGAGAAACAGGGCCTCTGGGGCCAACGTCCTGACTTTC. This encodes CAWRNRASGANVLTF. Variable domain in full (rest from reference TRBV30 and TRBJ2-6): SQTIHQWPATLVQPVGSPLSLECTVEGTSNPNLYWYRQAAGRGLQLLFYSVGIGQISSEVPQNLSASRPQDRQFILSSKKLLLSDSGFYLCAWRNRASGANVLTFGAGSRLTVL.

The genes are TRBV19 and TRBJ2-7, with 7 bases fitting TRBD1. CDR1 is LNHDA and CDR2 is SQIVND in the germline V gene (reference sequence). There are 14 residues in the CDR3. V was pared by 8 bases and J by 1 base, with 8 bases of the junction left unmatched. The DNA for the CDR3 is TGTGCCAGTTCGACAGGGTTCCTGTCCTACGAGCAGTACTTC. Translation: CASSTGFLSYEQYF.

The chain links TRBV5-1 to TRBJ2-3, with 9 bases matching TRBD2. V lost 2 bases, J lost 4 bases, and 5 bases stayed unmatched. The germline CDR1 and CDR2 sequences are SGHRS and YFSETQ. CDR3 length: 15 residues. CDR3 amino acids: CASSFVTSGSDTQYF. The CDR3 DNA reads TGCGCCAGCAGCTTCGTCACTAGCGGGTCAGATACGCAGTATTTT.

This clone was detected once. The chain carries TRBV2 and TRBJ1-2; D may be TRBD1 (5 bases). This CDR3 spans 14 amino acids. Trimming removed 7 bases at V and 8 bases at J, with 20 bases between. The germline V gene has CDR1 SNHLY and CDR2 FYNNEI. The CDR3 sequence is CASKGYRLLGGYTF. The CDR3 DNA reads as TGTGCCAGCAAAGGGTACAGGCTCCTTGGGGGCTACACCTTC.

The CDR3 protein is CASSPLETQYF. The CDR3 DNA sequence: TGTGCCAGCAGCCCGTTAGAGACCCAGTACTTC. The chain combines TRBV2 with TRBJ2-5, with D unclear. The CDR3 extends over 11 amino acids. CDR1 is SNHLY and CDR2 is FYNNEI in the germline V gene. V lost 6 bases, J lost 4 bases, and 6 bases lay in between.

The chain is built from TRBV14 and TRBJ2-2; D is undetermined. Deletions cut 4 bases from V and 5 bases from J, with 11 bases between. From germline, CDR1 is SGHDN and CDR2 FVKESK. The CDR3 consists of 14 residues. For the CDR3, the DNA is TGTGCCAGCAGCCTCTTAACTGCGACCGGGGAGCTGTTTTTT. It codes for CASSLLTATGELFF.

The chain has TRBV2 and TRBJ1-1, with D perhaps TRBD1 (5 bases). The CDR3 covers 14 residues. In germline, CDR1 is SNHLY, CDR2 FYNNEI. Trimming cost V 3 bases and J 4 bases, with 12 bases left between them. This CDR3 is CASSDSGVGTEAFF. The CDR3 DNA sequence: TGTGCCAGCAGTGACTCGGGGGTAGGCACTGAAGCTTTCTTT.

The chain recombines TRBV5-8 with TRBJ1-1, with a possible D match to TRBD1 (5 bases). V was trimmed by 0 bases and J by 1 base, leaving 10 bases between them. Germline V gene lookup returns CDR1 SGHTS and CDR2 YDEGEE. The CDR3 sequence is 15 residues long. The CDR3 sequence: CASSLEGAGNTEAFF. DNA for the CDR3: TGTGCCAGCAGCTTGGAAGGGGCCGGGAACACTGAAGCTTTCTTT. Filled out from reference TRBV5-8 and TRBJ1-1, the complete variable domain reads EAGVTQSPTHLIKTRGQQATLRCSPISGHTSVYWYQQALGLGLQFLLWYDEGEERNRGNFPPRFSGRQFPNYSSELNVNALELEDSALYLCASSLEGAGNTEAFFGQGTRLTVV.